This T cell receptor (beta chain) was obtained from a study of identical twins. This clonotype has a count of ten or more. What it recognizes is unknown. TCRdb used MiXCR to reprocess the 5' RACE reads, holding one entry per CDR3 protein. Counted here are 400,000 to 500,000 distinct CDR3 sequences, 18% occurring once; the ten biggest clones make up 12%. Study-level results: The models gave estimates that fell short of the out-of-frame TCR alpha sharing seen in monozygotic twins.

CDR1 SGHRS and CDR2 YFSETQ come from the germline V gene. There are 15 residues in the CDR3. J was trimmed by 6 bases and V by 4 bases; bases with no gene match: 8. The TCR was taken from a man aged 50-59 years in good health. The J gene is TRBJ2-7, the V gene TRBV5-1, with TRBD1 matching 12 bases. The sequenced sample was naive T cells sorted from blood. CDR3 sequence (DNA): TGCGCCAGCAGCAAGATGGGACAGGGGGCGGCCGAGCAGTACTTC. This gives the protein CASSKMGQGAAEQYF.